Shown below are 10 T cell receptor beta chains from a single sample sequenced in a study of T cell responses to AZD1222 COVID-19 vaccine. Clones were read by immunoSEQ multiplex PCR, and TCRdb kept only the in-frame ones, dropping some. The repertoire table contains over 130,000 clones. Sequenced material: peripheral blood. All receptors come from an adult in good health.

This chain connects TRBV5-8 to TRBJ1-5; TRBD1 is a possible D gene (6 bases). Germline V gene lookup returns CDR1 SGHTS and CDR2 YDEGEE. With 3 bases removed from V and 5 bases from J, the gap between germline ends came to 15 bases. CDR3 length: 15 amino acids. The CDR3 sequence is CASSYYRTDDQPQHF. CDR3 DNA: TGTGCCAGCAGCTATTATCGGACAGACGATCAGCCCCAGCATTTT.

The chain couples TRBV20-1 to TRBJ1-2, with D hard to call. Trimming removed 6 bases from V and 5 bases from J, with 10 bases in between. Per the germline V gene, CDR1 is DFQATT and CDR2 is SNEGSKA (reference sequence). The length of the CDR3 is 11 residues. The chain's CDR3 is CSARILYGYTF. For the CDR3, the DNA is TGCAGTGCAAGGATCCTTTATGGCTACACCTTC.

The chain employs TRBV28 and TRBJ2-3, with a possible D match to TRBD1 (5 bases). V was cut by 2 bases and J by 2 bases, with 11 bases left in between. This CDR3 is built from 15 residues. Per the germline V gene, CDR1 is MDHEN and CDR2 is SYDVKM. In nucleotides, the CDR3 is TGTGCCAGCAGTTTACTGCAGGGAACCACAGATACGCAGTATTTT. The encoded protein is CASSLLQGTTDTQYF.

V is TRBV3-1 (or the pseudogene TRBV3-2) and J is TRBJ1-2, with D perhaps matching TRBD1 (6 bases). The V end lost 6 bases, the J end lost 6 bases, and 14 bases lay between the germline ends. Germline-derived CDR1 and CDR2 are LGHDT and YNNKEL (reference sequence). There are 13 residues in the CDR3. In nucleotides, the CDR3 is TGTGCCAGCAGGCCCGGGGGGGGCCATGGCTACACCTTC. Translation: CASRPGGGHGYTF.

Worth noting for this clone: Other DNA sequences in this specimen translate into the identical CDR3. The chain is built from TRBV9 and TRBJ1-2, with 7 positions matching TRBD1. Trimming cost V 2 bases and J 5 bases; bases outside gene matches: 9. The CDR3 spans 15 residues. From germline, CDR1 is SGDLS and CDR2 YYNGEE. Here the CDR3 reads CASSVGAGTVYGYTF. The CDR3 region has the DNA TGTGCCAGCAGCGTTGGGGCCGGGACAGTGTATGGCTACACCTTC. Together with reference TRBV9 and TRBJ1-2, the CDR3 gives the full variable domain: DSGVTQTPKHLITATGQRVTLRCSPRSGDLSVYWYQQSLDQGLQFLIQYYNGEERAKGNILERFSAQQFPDLHSELNLSSLELGDSALYFCASSVGAGTVYGYTFGSGTRLTVV.

The chain carries TRBV2 and TRBJ2-4, with no clear D. CDR1 and CDR2 from the germline V gene are SNHLY and FYNNEI. The CDR3 has 16 amino acids. The V end was cut by 1 base, the J end by 4 bases, with 14 bases between. The DNA of the CDR3 is TGTGCCAGCAGTGAAGTGGCCCTAAGTCCAAAAAACATTCAGTACTTC. Translating it yields CASSEVALSPKNIQYF.

This chain joins TRBV20-1 and TRBJ1-6, with a weak D call TRBD1 (5 bases). The ends were cut back, 3 bases at V and 5 bases at J, with 14 bases in the middle. The germline V gene encodes CDR1 DFQATT and CDR2 SNEGSKA (reference sequence). This CDR3 spans 15 amino acids. The chain's CDR3 is CSASRGPLNNSPLHF. The DNA for the CDR3 is TGCAGTGCTAGTCGGGGACCGCTAAATAATTCACCCCTCCACTTT.

The chain uses TRBV19 and TRBJ1-1; D not resolved. This CDR3 is built from 14 residues. Between the trimmed V and J ends, which lost 8 bases and 0 bases, there was a span of 13 bases. Germline CDR1 LNHDA, CDR2 SQIVND (reference sequence). The CDR3 sequence: CASGVWAVNTEAFF. CDR3 bases: TGTGCCAGTGGGGTGTGGGCAGTGAACACTGAAGCTTTCTTT.

This chain connects TRBV3-1 (or the pseudogene TRBV3-2) to TRBJ1-6; 10 bases map to TRBD1. CDR3 length: 16 residues. Germline V CDR1 and CDR2: LGHDT, YNNKEL (reference sequence). V lost 5 bases to trimming and J lost 9 bases; unmatched junction nucleotides: 10. The CDR3 nucleotides read TGTGCCAGCAGCAATACCGGGACAGGGGCCCGTTCACCCCTCCACTTT. It encodes CASSNTGTGARSPLHF.

The chain links TRBV6-5 to TRBJ2-3; 11 bases are shared with TRBD2. V lost 6 bases, J lost 5 bases, and 7 bases stayed unmatched. Per the germline V gene, CDR1 is MNHEY and CDR2 is SVGAGI. The CDR3 is 15 amino acids. In DNA form, the CDR3 reads TGTGCCAGCAGAAAGACTAGCGGGGATCAAGATACGCAGTATTTT. This translates into CASRKTSGDQDTQYF.